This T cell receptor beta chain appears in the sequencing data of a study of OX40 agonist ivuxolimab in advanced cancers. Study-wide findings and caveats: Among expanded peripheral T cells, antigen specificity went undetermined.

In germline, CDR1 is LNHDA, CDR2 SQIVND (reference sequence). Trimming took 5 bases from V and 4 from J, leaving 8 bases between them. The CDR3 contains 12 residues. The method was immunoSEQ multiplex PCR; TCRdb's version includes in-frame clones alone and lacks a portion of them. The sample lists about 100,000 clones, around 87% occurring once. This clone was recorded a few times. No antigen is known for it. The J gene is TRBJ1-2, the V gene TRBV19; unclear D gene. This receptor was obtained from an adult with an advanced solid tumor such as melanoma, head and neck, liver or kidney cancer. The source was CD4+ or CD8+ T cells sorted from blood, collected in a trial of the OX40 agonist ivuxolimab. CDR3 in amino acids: CASSGRFYGYTF. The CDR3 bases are TGTGCCAGTAGTGGCCGATTCTATGGCTACACCTTC.